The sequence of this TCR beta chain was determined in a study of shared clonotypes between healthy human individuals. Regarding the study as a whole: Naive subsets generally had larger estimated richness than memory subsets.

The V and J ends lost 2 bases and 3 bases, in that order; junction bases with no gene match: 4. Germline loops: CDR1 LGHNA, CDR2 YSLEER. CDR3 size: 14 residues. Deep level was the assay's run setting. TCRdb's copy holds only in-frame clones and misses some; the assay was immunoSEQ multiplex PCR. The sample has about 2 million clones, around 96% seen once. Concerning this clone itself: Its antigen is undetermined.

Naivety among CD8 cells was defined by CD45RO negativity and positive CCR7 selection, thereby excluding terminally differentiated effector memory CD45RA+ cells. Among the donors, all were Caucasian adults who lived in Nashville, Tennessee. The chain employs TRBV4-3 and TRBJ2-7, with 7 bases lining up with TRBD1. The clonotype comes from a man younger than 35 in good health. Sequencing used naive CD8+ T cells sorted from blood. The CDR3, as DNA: TGCGCCAGCAGCCAATACAGGGGAAGCTACGAGCAGTACTTC. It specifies CASSQYRGSYEQYF.